The rows below give T cell receptor beta chains drawn from one sample of a study of blood T cell repertoires in COVID-19. Generated by immunoSEQ multiplex PCR, the TCRdb table keeps only in-frame clones and is missing some. The top ten hold approximately 1.9% of the sample, which has some 330,000 clones, 80% to 90% seen once. Source material: PBMCs or T cells enriched from blood (not recorded which). These receptors originate from a man aged 35 to 55 in a cohort exposed to, infected with or recovered from COVID-19 (not recorded which). Both conserved end residues are part of each CDR3. A D gene is named only where the DNA matches it firmly. A clone size is listed for some rows: how often the clone was seen (once, few, many), or a class if it is expanded.

size	length	J	V	D	CDR3	DNA
-	15	TRBJ2-1	TRBV19	TRBD2	CASSTSGSAYNEQFF	TGTGCCAGTAGTACTAGCGGGAGTGCTTACAATGAGCAGTTCTTC
once	14	TRBJ1-1	TRBV2	-	CASKSQNGNTEAFF	TGTGCCAGCAAGTCCCAGAATGGGAACACTGAAGCTTTCTTT
-	15	TRBJ1-1	TRBV6-5	-	CASSSRQESRAEAFF	TGTGCCAGCAGTTCCCGACAGGAGTCACGGGCTGAAGCTTTCTTT
-	13	TRBJ2-1	TRBV3-1/TRBV3-2	TRBD2	CASSLLGGNEQFF	TGTGCCAGCAGCCTACTCGGGGGGAATGAGCAGTTCTTC
once	15	TRBJ2-3	TRBV24-1	TRBD2	CATSPSGMGTDTQYF	TGTGCCACCAGTCCTAGCGGGATGGGTACAGATACGCAGTATTTT
-	15	TRBJ1-2	TRBV5-1	-	CASSSGQIGPDGYTF	TGCGCCAGCAGCTCTGGACAGATAGGACCCGACGGCTACACCTTC
-	13	TRBJ2-1	TRBV13	-	CASSSGLYNEQFF	TGTGCCAGCAGCTCGGGACTTTACAATGAGCAGTTCTTC
few	16	TRBJ1-4	TRBV5-1	-	CASSLDSTVNNEKLFF	TGCGCCAGCAGCTTGGATTCGACAGTTAATAATGAAAAACTGTTTTTT
-	10	TRBJ1-1	TRBV20-1	TRBD1	CSADRGLAFF	TGCAGTGCGGACAGGGGGTTAGCTTTCTTT
-	14	TRBJ1-2	TRBV3-1/TRBV3-2	-	CASSPRESNYGYTF	TGTGCCAGCAGCCCACGTGAAAGCAACTATGGCTACACCTTC
-	12	TRBJ2-1	TRBV30	-	CAWTLVYNEQFF	TGTGCCTGGACTCTCGTTTACAATGAGCAGTTCTTC
-	16	TRBJ2-4	TRBV19	TRBD2	CASSIGTSGAKNIQYF	TGTGCCAGTAGTATCGGGACTAGCGGGGCCAAAAACATTCAGTACTTC
-	12	TRBJ1-4	TRBV7-9	TRBD1	CASSPPGQELFF	TGTGCCAGCAGCCCGCCAGGACAGGAACTGTTTTTT
once	15	TRBJ1-2	TRBV27	TRBD1	CASSLRAGGVGGYTF	TGTGCCAGCAGTTTAAGGGCAGGGGGCGTAGGTGGCTACACCTTC
-	15	TRBJ2-7	TRBV18	TRBD2	CASSPPSGRANEQYF	TGTGCCAGCTCACCACCCAGCGGGAGGGCAAACGAGCAGTACTTC
-	15	TRBJ2-5	TRBV27	TRBD2	CASSLGSGGQETQYF	TGTGCCAGCAGTTTGGGTAGCGGGGGACAAGAGACCCAGTACTTC
-	15	TRBJ1-5	TRBV4-1	-	CASSRERGTRPAQHF	TGCGCCAGCAGCCGAGAAAGAGGCACAAGGCCCGCACAGCATTTT
-	13	TRBJ1-3	TRBV19	-	CASSTGPNRLMHF	TGTGCCAGTAGTACCGGGCCCAACAGGCTCATGCATTTT
-	13	TRBJ1-1	TRBV30	TRBD1	CAWSVQGSSEAFF	TGTGCCTGGAGTGTACAGGGGTCGTCCGAAGCTTTCTTT
-	13	TRBJ2-1	TRBV3-1/TRBV3-2	TRBD2	CASSLSAGVEQFF	TGTGCCAGCAGCCTCTCCGCGGGGGTTGAGCAGTTCTTC
-	13	TRBJ2-7	TRBV24-1	-	CATSDGHSYEQYF	TGTGCCACCAGTGATGGGCATTCCTACGAGCAGTACTTC
-	16	TRBJ1-3	TRBV5-1	-	CASSLVAGASGNTIYF	TGCGCCAGCAGCTTGGTCGCAGGGGCCTCTGGAAACACCATATATTTT
few	14	TRBJ2-5	TRBV19	-	CASTLSGGLETQYF	TGTGCCAGTACCCTCTCCGGGGGGCTGGAGACCCAGTACTTC
-	15	TRBJ2-5	TRBV18	TRBD1	CASSPRGQGGETQYF	TGTGCCAGCTCACCGCGGGGACAGGGTGGGGAGACCCAGTACTTC